This T cell receptor (beta chain) was identified in a study of cytomegalovirus exposure and HLA in healthy donors. Broader study findings: It was reportedly the case that the classifier diagnosed cytomegalovirus status with high specificity and sensitivity. The study put some 150 TCR beta chains on its list as cytomegalovirus-associated.

Clones were sequenced by immunoSEQ multiplex PCR, and TCRdb holds only the in-frame ones, with some missing. The sample consists of some 130,000 clones, about 88% of them appearing once. CDR3 length: 14 amino acids. The germline V gene encodes CDR1 SGDLS and CDR2 YYNGEE. The V and J ends lost 0 bases and 2 bases respectively, with 8 bases between them. With regard to this clone: Its cognate antigen is unknown.

This chain uses TRBV9 with TRBJ1-1; D gene unclear. The sample taken for sequencing was PBMCs. This TCR derives from a woman aged 18-30 years in good health and CMV-seronegative. The CDR3 sequence is CASSVDPTNTEAFF. The CDR3 DNA is TGTGCCAGCAGCGTAGACCCCACTAACACTGAAGCTTTCTTT.